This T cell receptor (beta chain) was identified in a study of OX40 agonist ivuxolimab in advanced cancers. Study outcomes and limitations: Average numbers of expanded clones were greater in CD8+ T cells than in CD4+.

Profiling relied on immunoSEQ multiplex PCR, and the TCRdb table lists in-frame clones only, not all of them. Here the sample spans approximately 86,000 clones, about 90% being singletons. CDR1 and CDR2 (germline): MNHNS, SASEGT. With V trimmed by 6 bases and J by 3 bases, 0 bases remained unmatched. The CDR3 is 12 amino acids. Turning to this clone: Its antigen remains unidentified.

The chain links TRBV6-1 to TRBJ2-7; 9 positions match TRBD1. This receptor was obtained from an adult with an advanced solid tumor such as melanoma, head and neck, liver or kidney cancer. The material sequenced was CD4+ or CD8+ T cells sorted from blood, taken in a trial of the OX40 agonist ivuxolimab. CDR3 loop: CASRDRGYEQYF. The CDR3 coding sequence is TGTGCCAGCAGGGACAGGGGCTACGAGCAGTACTTC.